This record concerns one TCR beta chain sequence. Other DNA sequences in this specimen translate into the identical CDR3. The sample originates from a study of blood T cell repertoires in COVID-19. The V and J ends lost 2 bases and 2 bases, in that order; junction bases with no gene match: 1. From germline, CDR1 is MNHEY and CDR2 SVGAGI. The CDR3 is made up of 14 amino acids. The assay was immunoSEQ multiplex PCR, and TCRdb's table has in-frame clones only and misses some. This table holds some 500,000 clones, 85% to 90% found once. The source of this sequence is a woman aged 45 to 65 with COVID-19, enrolled during active disease. The chain joins TRBV6-5 to TRBJ1-1, with 8 bases lining up with TRBD1. The specimen was peripheral blood. The CDR3 DNA sequence: TGTGCCAGCAGTTACGACAGGGGCAACACTGAAGCTTTCTTT. Its protein is CASSYDRGNTEAFF.